This TCR beta chain was identified during a study of blood T cell repertoires in COVID-19. For the study at large: Acute and convalescent COVID-19 specimens originated in the United States, Italy and Spain.

TCRdb keeps only in-frame clones here, not all; method: immunoSEQ multiplex PCR. The data hold approximately 290,000 clones, with around 90% observed a single time. This clone was counted only a few times. The receptor was isolated from a man aged 18-30 years with active or convalescent COVID-19. The sequenced sample consisted of peripheral blood.

Here the CDR3 DNA reads TGCGCCAGCAGCCCTTTCGACGGACACTCTGGAAACACCATATATTTT. Residues: CASSPFDGHSGNTIYF. The chain links TRBV5-1 to TRBJ1-3; D perhaps matches TRBD1 (5 bases). Germline CDR1 reads SGHRS; CDR2 reads YFSETQ. The V end was cut by 4 bases, the J end by 0 bases, with 14 bases between. This CDR3 contains 16 residues.